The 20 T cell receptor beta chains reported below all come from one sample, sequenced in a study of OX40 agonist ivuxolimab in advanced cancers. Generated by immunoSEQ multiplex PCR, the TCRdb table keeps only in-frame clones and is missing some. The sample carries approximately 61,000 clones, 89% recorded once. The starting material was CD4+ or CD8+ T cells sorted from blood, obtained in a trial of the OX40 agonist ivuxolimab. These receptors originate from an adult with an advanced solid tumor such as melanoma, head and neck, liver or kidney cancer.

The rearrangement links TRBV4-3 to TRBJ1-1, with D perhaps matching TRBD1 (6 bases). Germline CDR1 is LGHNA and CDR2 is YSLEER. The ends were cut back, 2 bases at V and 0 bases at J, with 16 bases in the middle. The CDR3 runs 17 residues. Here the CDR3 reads CASSQKTGPGVNTEAFF. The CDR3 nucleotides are TGCGCCAGCAGCCAAAAAACAGGGCCCGGGGTGAACACTGAAGCTTTCTTT.

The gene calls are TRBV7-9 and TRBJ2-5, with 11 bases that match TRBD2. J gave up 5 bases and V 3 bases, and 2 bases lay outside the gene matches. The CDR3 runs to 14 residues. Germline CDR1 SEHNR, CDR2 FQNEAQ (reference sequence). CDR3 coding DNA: TGTGCCAGCAGCTTTAGCGGGAGGGGGGAGACCCAGTACTTC. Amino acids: CASSFSGRGETQYF. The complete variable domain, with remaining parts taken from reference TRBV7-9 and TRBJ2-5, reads DTGVSQNPRHKITKRGQNVTFRCDPISEHNRLYWYRQTLGQGPEFLTYFQNEAQLEKSRLLSDRFSAERPKGSFSTLEIQRTEQGDSAMYLCASSFSGRGETQYFGPGTRLLVL.

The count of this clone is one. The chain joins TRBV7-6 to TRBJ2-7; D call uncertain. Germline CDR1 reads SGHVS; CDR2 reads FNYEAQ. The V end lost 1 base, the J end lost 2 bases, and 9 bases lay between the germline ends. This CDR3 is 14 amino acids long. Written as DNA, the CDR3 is TGTGCCAGCAGCTTAGGACCTTATACCTACGAGCAGTACTTC. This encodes CASSLGPYTYEQYF.

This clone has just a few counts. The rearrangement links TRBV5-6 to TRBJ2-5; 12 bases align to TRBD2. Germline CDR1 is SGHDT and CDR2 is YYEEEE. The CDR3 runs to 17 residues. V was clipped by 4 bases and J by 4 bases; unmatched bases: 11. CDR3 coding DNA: TGTGCCAGCAGCACCACGACTAGCGGGAGAGGTAGAGAGACCCAGTACTTC. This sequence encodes CASSTTTSGRGRETQYF.

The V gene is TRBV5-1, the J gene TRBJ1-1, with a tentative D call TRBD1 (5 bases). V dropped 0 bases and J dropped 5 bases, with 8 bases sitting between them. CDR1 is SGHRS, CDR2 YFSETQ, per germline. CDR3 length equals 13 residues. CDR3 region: CASSLEGATEAFF. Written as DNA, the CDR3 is TGCGCCAGCAGCTTGGAAGGGGCAACTGAAGCTTTCTTT.

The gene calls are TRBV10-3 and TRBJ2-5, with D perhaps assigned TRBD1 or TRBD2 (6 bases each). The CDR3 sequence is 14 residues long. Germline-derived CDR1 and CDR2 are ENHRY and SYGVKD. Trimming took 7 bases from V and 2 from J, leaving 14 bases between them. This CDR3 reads CAIMREGGQETQYF. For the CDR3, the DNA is TGTGCCATCATGAGAGAGGGGGGACAAGAGACCCAGTACTTC.

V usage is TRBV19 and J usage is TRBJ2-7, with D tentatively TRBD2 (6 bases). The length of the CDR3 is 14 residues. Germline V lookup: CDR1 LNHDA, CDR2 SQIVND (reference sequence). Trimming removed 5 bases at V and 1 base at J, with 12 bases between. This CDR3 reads CASSSWRDSYEQYF. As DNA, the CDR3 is TGTGCCAGTAGTTCCTGGAGGGATTCCTACGAGCAGTACTTC.

The CDR3 region has the DNA TGTGCCAGCAGTTTACAGGGGGACGAGCAGTACTTC. This translates into CASSLQGDEQYF. This chain joins TRBV28 and TRBJ2-7, with 7 bases identical to TRBD1. After removal of 2 bases from V and 5 bases from J, the junction contained 0 bases not matched to a gene. The germline V gene has CDR1 MDHEN and CDR2 SYDVKM. The CDR3 totals 12 residues. Based on the CDR3 plus reference TRBV28 and TRBJ2-7, the full variable domain is DVKVTQSSRYLVKRTGEKVFLECVQDMDHENMFWYRQDPGLGLRLIYFSYDVKMKEKGDIPEGYSVSREKKERFSLILESASTNQTSMYLCASSLQGDEQYFGPGTRLTVT.

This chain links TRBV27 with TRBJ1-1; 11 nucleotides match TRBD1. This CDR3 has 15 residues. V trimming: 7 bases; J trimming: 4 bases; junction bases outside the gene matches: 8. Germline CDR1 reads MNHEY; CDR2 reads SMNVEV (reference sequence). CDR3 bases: TGTGCCAGCACCGTAGGGGGACAGGGGGGCACTGAAGCTTTCTTT. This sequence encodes CASTVGGQGGTEAFF.

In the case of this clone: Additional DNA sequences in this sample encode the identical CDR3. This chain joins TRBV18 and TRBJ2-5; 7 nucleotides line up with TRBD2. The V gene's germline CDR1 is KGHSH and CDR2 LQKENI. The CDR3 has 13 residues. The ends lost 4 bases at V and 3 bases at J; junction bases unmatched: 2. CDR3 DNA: TGTGCCAGCTCACGTACTAGCGAAGAGACCCAGTACTTC. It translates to CASSRTSEETQYF.

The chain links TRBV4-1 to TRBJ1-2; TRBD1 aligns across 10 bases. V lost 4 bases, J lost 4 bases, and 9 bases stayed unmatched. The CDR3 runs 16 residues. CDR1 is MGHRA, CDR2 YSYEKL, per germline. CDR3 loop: CASSPLEDRGAYGYTF. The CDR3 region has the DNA TGCGCCAGCAGCCCGCTAGAGGACAGGGGGGCCTATGGCTACACCTTC.

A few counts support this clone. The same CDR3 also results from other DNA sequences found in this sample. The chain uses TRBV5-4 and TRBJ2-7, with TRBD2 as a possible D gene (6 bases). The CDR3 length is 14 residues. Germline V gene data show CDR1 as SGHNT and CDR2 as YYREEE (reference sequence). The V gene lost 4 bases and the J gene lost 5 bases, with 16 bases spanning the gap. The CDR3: CASSPEGLADEQYF. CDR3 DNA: TGTGCCAGCAGCCCGGAGGGATTGGCAGACGAGCAGTACTTC.

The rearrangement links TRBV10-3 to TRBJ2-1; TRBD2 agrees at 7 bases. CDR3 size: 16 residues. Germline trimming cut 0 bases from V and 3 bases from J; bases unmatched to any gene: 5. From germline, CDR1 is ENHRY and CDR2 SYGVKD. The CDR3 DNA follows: TGTGCCATCAGTGAGTCCTGGGAGGGCCACTACAATGAGCAGTTCTTC. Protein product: CAISESWEGHYNEQFF.

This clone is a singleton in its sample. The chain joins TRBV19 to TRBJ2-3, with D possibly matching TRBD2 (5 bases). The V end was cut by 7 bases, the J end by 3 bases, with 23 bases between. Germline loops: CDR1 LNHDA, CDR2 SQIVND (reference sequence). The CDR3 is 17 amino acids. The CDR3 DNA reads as TGTGCCAGTACCCCTTCTCCCCAGGTGACTAAGACAGATACGCAGTATTTT. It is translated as CASTPSPQVTKTDTQYF.

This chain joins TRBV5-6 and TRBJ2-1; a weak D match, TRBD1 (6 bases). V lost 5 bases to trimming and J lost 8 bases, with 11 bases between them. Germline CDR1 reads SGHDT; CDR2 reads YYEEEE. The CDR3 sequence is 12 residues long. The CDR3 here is CASRTGSHEQFF. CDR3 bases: TGTGCCAGCAGGACAGGCTCCCATGAGCAGTTCTTC.

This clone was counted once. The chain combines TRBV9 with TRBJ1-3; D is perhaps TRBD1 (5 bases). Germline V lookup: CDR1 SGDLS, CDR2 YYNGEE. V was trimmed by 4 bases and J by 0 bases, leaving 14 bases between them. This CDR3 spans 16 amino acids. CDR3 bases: TGTGCCAGCAGCCCTTCGGGACGGAGCTCTGGAAACACCATATATTTT. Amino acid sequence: CASSPSGRSSGNTIYF.

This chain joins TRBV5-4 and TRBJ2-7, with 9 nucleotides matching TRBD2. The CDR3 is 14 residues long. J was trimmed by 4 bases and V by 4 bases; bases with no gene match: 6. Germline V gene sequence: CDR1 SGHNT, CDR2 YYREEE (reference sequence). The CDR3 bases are TGTGCCAGCAGCACGGGACTAGCCTTATACGAGCAGTACTTC. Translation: CASSTGLALYEQYF.

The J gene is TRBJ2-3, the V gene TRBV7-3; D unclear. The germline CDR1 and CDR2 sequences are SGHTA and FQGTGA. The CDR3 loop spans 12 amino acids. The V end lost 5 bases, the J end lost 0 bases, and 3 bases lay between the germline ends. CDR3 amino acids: CASSPSTDTQYF. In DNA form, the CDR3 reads TGTGCCAGCAGCCCCAGCACAGATACGCAGTATTTT.

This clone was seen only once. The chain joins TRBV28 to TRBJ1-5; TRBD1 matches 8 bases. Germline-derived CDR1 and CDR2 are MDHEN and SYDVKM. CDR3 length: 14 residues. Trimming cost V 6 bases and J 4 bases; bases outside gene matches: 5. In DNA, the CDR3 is TGTGCCAGCAGCCATGGACAGGGAAATCAGCCCCAGCATTTT. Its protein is CASSHGQGNQPQHF. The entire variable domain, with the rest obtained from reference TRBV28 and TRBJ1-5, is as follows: DVKVTQSSRYLVKRTGEKVFLECVQDMDHENMFWYRQDPGLGLRLIYFSYDVKMKEKGDIPEGYSVSREKKERFSLILESASTNQTSMYLCASSHGQGNQPQHFGDGTRLSIL.

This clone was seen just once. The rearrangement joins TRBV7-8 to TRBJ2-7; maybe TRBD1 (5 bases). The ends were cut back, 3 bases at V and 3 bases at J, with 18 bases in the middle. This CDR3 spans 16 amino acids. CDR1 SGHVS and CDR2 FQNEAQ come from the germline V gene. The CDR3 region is CASSFLRGSEIYEQYF. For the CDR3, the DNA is TGTGCCAGCAGCTTCCTTAGGGGATCAGAGATCTACGAGCAGTACTTC.